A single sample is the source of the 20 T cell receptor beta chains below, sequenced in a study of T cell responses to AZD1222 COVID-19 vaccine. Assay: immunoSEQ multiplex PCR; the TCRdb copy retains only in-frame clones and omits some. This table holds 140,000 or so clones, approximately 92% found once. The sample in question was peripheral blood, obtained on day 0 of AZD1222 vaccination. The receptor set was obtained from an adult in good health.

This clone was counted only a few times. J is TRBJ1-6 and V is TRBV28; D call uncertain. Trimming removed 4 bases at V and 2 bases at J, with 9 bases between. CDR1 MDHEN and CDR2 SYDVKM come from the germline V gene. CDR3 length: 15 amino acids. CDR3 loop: CASSSLRAYNSPLHF. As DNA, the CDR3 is TGTGCCAGCAGTTCCCTCCGGGCCTATAATTCACCCCTCCACTTT.

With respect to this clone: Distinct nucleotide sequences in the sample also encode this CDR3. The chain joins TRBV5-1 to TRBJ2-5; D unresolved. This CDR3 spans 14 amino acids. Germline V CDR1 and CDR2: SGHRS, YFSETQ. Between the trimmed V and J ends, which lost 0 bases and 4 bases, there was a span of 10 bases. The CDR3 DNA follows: TGCGCCAGCAGCTTGGAAGGGCTCGGAGAGACCCAGTACTTC. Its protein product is CASSLEGLGETQYF. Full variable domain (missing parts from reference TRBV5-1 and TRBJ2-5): KAGVTQTPRYLIKTRGQQVTLSCSPISGHRSVSWYQQTPGQGLQFLFEYFSETQRNKGNFPGRFSGRQFSNSRSEMNVSTLELGDSALYLCASSLEGLGETQYFGPGTRLLVL.

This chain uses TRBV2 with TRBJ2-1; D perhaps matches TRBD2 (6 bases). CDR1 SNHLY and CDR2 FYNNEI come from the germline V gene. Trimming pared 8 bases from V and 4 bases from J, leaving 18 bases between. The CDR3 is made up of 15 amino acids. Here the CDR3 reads CASFSGLSSYNEQFF. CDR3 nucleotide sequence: TGTGCCAGCTTCTCGGGACTCTCTTCATACAATGAGCAGTTCTTC.

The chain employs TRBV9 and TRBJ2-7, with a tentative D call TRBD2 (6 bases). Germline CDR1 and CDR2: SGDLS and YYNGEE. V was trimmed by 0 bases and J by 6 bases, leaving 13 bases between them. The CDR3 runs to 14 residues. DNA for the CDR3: TGTGCCAGCAGCGTAGGGGGGGATTATAGCGAGCAGTACTTC. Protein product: CASSVGGDYSEQYF.

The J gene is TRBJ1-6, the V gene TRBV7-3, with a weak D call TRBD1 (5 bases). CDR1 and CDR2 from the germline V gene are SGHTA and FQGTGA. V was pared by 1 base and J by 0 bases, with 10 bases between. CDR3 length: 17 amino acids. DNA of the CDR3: TGTGCCAGCAGCTTAAGACGGCAGGGCTCCTATAATTCACCCCTCCACTTT. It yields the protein CASSLRRQGSYNSPLHF.

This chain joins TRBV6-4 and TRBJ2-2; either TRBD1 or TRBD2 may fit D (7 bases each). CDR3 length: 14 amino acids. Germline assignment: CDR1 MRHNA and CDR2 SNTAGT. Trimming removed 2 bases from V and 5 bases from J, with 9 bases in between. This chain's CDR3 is CASSDQGGTGELFF. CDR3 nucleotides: TGTGCCAGCAGTGACCAGGGGGGGACCGGGGAGCTGTTTTTT.

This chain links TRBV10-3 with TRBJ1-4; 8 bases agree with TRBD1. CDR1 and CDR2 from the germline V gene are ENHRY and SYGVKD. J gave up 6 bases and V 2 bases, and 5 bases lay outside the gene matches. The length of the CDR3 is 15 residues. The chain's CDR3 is CAISEPSGGYEKLFF. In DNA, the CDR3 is TGTGCCATCAGTGAGCCTTCAGGGGGCTATGAAAAACTGTTTTTT.

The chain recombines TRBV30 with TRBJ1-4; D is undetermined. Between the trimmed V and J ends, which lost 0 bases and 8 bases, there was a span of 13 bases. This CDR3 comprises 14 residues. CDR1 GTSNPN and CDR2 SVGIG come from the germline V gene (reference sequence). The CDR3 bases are TGTGCCTGGAGTGTAGGAGGCTCTTGGGAAAAACTGTTTTTT. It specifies CAWSVGGSWEKLFF.

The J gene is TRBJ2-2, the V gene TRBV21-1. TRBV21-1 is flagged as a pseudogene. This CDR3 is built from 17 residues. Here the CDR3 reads CASSKSVGVVGTGELFF. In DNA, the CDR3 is TGTGCCAGCAGCAAATCGGTGGGGGTAGTTGGGACCGGGGAGCTGTTTTTT.

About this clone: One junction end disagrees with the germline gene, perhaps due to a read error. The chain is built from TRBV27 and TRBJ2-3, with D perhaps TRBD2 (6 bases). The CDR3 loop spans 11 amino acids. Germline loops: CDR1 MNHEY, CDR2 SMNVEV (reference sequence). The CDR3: CASSWSGEANF. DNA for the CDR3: TGTGCCAGCAGTTGGTCGGGGGAGGCTAACTTT.

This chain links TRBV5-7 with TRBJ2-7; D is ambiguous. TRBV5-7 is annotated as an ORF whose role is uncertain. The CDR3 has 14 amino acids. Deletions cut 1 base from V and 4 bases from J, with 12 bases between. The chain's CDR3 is CASSLTRKVYEQYF. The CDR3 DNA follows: TGTGCCAGCAGCTTGACCAGAAAGGTGTACGAGCAGTACTTC.

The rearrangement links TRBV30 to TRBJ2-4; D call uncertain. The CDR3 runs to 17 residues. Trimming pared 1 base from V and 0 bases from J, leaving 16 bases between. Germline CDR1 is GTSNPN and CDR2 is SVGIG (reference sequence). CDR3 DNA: TGTGCCTGGAGTGCGTACCGAACCTGGACAGCCAAAAACATTCAGTACTTC. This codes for CAWSAYRTWTAKNIQYF.

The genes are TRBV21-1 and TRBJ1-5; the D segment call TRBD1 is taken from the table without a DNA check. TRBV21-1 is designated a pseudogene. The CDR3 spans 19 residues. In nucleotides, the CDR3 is TGTGCCAGCAGCAGATTCACCGGGGGACAGGGGGTCGGCAATCAGCCCCAGCATTTT. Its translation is CASSRFTGGQGVGNQPQHF.

CDR3 nucleotides: TGTGCCAGCAGTTTATCCGCCGGGACAGGGGTCATCGAGCAGTACTTC. Amino acid sequence: CASSLSAGTGVIEQYF. This chain uses TRBV27 with TRBJ2-7, with 10 bases fitting TRBD1. V gave up 0 bases and J gave up 6 bases; unmatched junction bases: 8. Germline assignment: CDR1 MNHEY and CDR2 SMNVEV (reference sequence). The CDR3 covers 16 residues.

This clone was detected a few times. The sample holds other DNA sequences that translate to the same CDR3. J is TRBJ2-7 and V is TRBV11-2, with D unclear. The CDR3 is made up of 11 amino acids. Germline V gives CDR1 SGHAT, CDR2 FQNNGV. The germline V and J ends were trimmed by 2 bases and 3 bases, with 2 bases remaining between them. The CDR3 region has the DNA TGTGCCAGCAGCTTAAACTACGAGCAGTACTTC. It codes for CASSLNYEQYF.

The DNA of the CDR3 is TGCGCCAGCAGCTTGGCCAACAGGGGAGGGTTTGGCTACACCTTC. Its protein is CASSLANRGGFGYTF. The rearrangement links TRBV5-1 to TRBJ1-2; TRBD1 matches at 7 bases. The germline V gene encodes CDR1 SGHRS and CDR2 YFSETQ. V shed 0 bases, J shed 7 bases, and the junction held 9 bases outside the gene matches. The CDR3 is made up of 15 amino acids.

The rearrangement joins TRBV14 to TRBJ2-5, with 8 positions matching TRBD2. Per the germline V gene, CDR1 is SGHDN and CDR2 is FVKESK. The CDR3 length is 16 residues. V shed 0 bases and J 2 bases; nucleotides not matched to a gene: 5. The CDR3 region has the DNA TGTGCCAGCAGCCAAGAGGAGCGGGAGATACAAGAGACCCAGTACTTC. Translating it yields CASSQEEREIQETQYF.

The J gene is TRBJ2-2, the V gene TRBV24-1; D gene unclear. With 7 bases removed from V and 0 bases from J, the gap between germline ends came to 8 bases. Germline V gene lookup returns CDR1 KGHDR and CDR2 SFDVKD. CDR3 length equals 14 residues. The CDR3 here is CATRGQANTGELFF. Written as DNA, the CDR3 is TGTGCCACCAGAGGGCAGGCGAACACCGGGGAGCTGTTTTTT.

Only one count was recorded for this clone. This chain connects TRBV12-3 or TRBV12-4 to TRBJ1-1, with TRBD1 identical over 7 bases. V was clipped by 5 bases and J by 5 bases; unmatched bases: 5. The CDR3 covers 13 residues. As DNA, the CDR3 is TGTGCCAGCAGTATAAGACAGGGAACTGAAGCTTTCTTT. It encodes CASSIRQGTEAFF.

This CDR3 is CASKSRLTGGYGYTF. In nucleotides, the CDR3 is TGTGCCAGTAAATCCAGGCTGACAGGGGGCTATGGCTACACCTTC. This chain joins TRBV19 and TRBJ1-2; 9 bases match TRBD1. V dropped 7 bases and J dropped 4; count of bases not matched to a gene: 10. Germline V lookup: CDR1 LNHDA, CDR2 SQIVND (reference sequence). This CDR3 has 15 residues.